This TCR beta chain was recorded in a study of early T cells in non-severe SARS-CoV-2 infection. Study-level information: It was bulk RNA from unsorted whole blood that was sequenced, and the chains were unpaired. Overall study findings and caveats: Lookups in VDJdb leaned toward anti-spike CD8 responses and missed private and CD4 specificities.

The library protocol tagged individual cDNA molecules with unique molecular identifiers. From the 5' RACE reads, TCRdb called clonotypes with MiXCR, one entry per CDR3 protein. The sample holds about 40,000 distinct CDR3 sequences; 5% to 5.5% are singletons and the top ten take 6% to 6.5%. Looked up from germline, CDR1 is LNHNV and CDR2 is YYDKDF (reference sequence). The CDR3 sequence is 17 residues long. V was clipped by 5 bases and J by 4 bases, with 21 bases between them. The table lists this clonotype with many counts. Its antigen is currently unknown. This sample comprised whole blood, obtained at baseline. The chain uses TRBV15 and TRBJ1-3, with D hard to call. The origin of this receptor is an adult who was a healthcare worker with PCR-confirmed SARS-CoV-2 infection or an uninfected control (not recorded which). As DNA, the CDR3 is TGTGCCACCAGCCCCACGAGTGAGGGTTGGACGGGAAACACCATATATTTT. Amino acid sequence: CATSPTSEGWTGNTIYF.